This TCR beta chain derives from a study of cytomegalovirus exposure and HLA in healthy donors (TCRdb year 2017). Study-wide context: In an earlier analysis of 450 to 750 of the donors, around 300 Gb of sequence data and 117 million unique TCR beta sequences from 180 million or so T cells were reported. An early release covering 550 to 650 HLA-typed donors comprised 250 to 350 gigabases of sequencing data and tens of millions of unique TCR sequences. Of the roughly 420 genotyped donors, over 80% were placed in the genetic ancestry cluster associated with self-reported Caucasian donors. The aim of the study was to test whether cataloging public T cell receptors could identify signatures of past pathogen exposure. Using immunosequencing, the study profiled T cell repertoires from 666 subjects and related those repertoires to cytomegalovirus serostatus. In addition to the first cohort of around 670 subjects, a separate validation cohort of 120 different subjects was used. The study combined high-throughput TCR immunosequencing, statistical association of individual TCRs with disease status, and machine learning to predict cytomegalovirus infection status. A later analysis re-examined previously published TCR beta repertoires from just over 650 donors and added high-resolution HLA genotyping to investigate patterns of TCR occurrence. The later analysis used no new phenotypic data to find candidate immune exposures, relying instead on TCR beta sequences and their occurrence across donors. An earlier analysis of 587 of the donors used high-throughput TCR beta sequencing to judge whether each TCR beta V gene segment behaved as functional or pseudogenic. Donor age, sex, ethnicity and CMV serostatus were collected together with the repertoire data. A later genetic analysis used genome-wide SNP genotypes for about 60% of the roughly 700 donors, treating that subset as a discovery cohort. Every repertoire in the discovery cohort had been generated on one and the same sequencing platform. Class I and class II HLA loci were covered by the typing at four-digit resolution. Typing coverage varied by locus: roughly 620-640 donors for A, B, C, DRB1 and DQB1; more than 500 for DQA1; nearly 610 for DPA1; 450 to 480 for DPB1. A handful of DR-DQ haplotypes were handled as single units for association and clustering because linkage in the cohort was strong. Among about 410 genotyped donors of the cohort, an average of approximately 240,000 unique TCR beta nucleotide sequences was sequenced per donor, of which 15% to 20% were non-productive.

Beyond this particular receptor, the publication reports: According to a later analysis, parvovirus B19, influenza, CMV and Epstein-Barr virus appeared linked to several top co-occurrence clusters. A cluster of highly shared sequence variants was judged likely to represent a technical artifact of the sequencing pipeline. Cytomegalovirus status was reported to be diagnosed by the classifier with high specificity and sensitivity in both the original and validation cohorts. In an earlier analysis of some 500 of the donors, most TCR beta V segments appeared in productive rearrangements about 87% or about 30% of the time, broadly matching IMGT annotations. Roughly uniform sequencing depth across donors was assumed in presence/absence analyses, although this assumption may not hold. A few of the identified cytomegalovirus-associated TCR beta chains were confirmed in vitro to be specific for cytomegalovirus antigens. The study listed over 150 TCR beta chains as associated with cytomegalovirus. Assigning TCR associations to individual alleles was difficult when HLA alleles, especially DR and DQ, strongly co-occurred. CMV serostatus was the only immune exposure information available for the cohort. This cohort had only TCR beta chains sequenced, and the lack of alpha or paired-chain data limited which features could be detected. Roughly 15 rarely observed V segments, including chromosome 9 orphons, were excluded from the earlier analysis of some 590 of the donors because counts were too low. A further reported finding was that TCR beta sequences accurately predicted the HLA-A and HLA-B alleles for most subjects in the first cohort. Correlated functional status among segregating V segments might reflect linkage disequilibrium, but an unknown experimental factor could not be ruled out. Most CMV-associated TCR beta chains appeared to be HLA-restricted in a later analysis, and the HLA associations seemed to be driven largely by CMV exposure. Because HLA typing was unavailable for some donors at each locus, only the typed subset was used in association tests. A later analysis associated about 16,000 TCR beta sequences with specific HLA alleles at a false discovery rate of 0.05. Most TCR sequences were seen in very few donors, while some public TCRs were found in many individuals. It was suggested by the authors that the approach could potentially be generalized to other disease states and immunological phenotypes. According to a later analysis, TCR association rates differed among HLA loci, with DRB1 alleles showing the most associated TCRs and HLA-C alleles showing the fewest. In a later genetic analysis, a missense DCLRE1C variant was associated with V-gene and J-gene trimming of TCR beta chains, and the association was replicated in an independent cohort. Compared with equally common non-associated chains, HLA-associated TCR beta chains in a later analysis were more clonally expanded and had lower generation probabilities. A later genetic analysis reported fewer N-insertions in productive TCRs among donors in an Asian-associated ancestry cluster than the roughly 670-donor mean.

Comment on this clone: Its antigen is still unknown. No much larger clone exists at a distance of one base, and base qualities are not known.

Library preparation employed the immunoSEQ multiplex PCR assay. For the multiplex PCR, a mixture combining 60 forward primers for TCR Vbeta segments and 13 reverse primers for TCR Jbeta segments was used. The CDR3 region of rearranged TCR beta genes was amplified from genomic DNA by a multiplex PCR assay. Amplified TCR beta libraries were sequenced as 87-base-pair reads on the Illumina HiSeq System. The study's own analysis went as follows. A later analysis tallied some 79 million unique TCR beta chains across the 610 or so repertoires, and approximately 11 million of those chains were shared by two or more donors. To remove PCR and sequencing errors, raw reads were error-corrected and collapsed into unique sequences using a nearest-neighbor algorithm that merged closely related sequences. Alignment of CDR3 sequences to IMGT reference sequences was used to assign V, D and J gene segments. For a sequence to be retained, a match of at least six nucleotides to both a V gene segment and a J gene segment was required. A rearrangement was called productive if the CDR3 had no stop codons and remained in frame with V and J, and every other rearrangement was called non-productive. CDR3 was defined according to IMGT convention as the region running from the second conserved V-encoded cysteine to the conserved J-encoded phenylalanine. The earlier analysis of about 640 of the donors excluded any sequence lacking an unambiguous match to a single V gene segment. In an earlier analysis of approximately 590 of the donors, a V segment was called functional when productive rearrangements were above 56.7%, and segregating when the standard deviation between donors exceeded 5%. A statistical classification framework was built for diagnosing cytomegalovirus status from the catalog of TCR beta chain sequences. A later analysis assigned V and J genes by comparing TCR nucleotide sequences with IMGT/GENE-DB human TR gene sequences. Using the TCRdist pipeline, a later analysis assigned CDR3 sequences along with most-parsimonious VDJ recombination scenarios. In a later analysis, every TCR beta chain was defined by the combination of its CDR3 amino acid sequence and its V-gene family, and reads without a unique V-gene family were dropped. A later analysis removed several hundred highly shared, low-generation-probability nucleotide sequences to deal with suspected cross-contamination and a sequencing artifact. In a later analysis, a clonal expansion index was calculated for each public chain from normalized within-repertoire ranks of inferred template counts. Generation probabilities in a later analysis came from a VDJ recombination model fitted to out-of-frame rearrangements, and those results were checked against IGoR. A later analysis scored TCR-TCR, TCR-HLA and TCR-CMV co-occurrence with hypergeometric tests, applying a repertoire-size bias correction to TCR pairs. A later analysis estimated false discovery rates by permuting HLA or CMV assignments 20 times. In a later analysis, co-occurring TCRs were grouped with DBSCAN, and TCRdist sequence similarity was added when clustering was performed within HLA-allele-positive subsets. For co-occurrence clustering, repertoires with fewer than 30,000 or more than 120,000 public chains were excluded, along with four to six repertoires with anomalous nucleotide sharing. As stored in TCRdb, this immuneACCESS dataset retains in-frame rearrangements with V and J assigned. A fraction of the clones does not appear; measured against another copy, unresolved V genes explain less than half of the discrepancy, and the remainder lacks a known reason. V and J calls and clone size are as listed in that table; D and trimming were resolved from the DNA. The sample table contains 55,000 to 65,000 clones; only one count was recorded for 80% of them. The ten most abundant clones make up about 4% of the sample.

The cohort comprised fewer than 700 healthy bone marrow donors. All cohort members were sampled while nominally healthy, although unrecorded immune exposures were likely present. The donor tested CMV seronegative, placing the donor among the 350 or so seronegative members of the cohort. Every donor gave a peripheral blood sample, and the peripheral blood mononuclear cells from that sample were used for TCR beta sequencing. The Qiagen DNeasy Blood Extraction Kit was used to extract genomic DNA from the blood cell samples. Input material: PBMCs. This clonotype was sampled from a woman aged 40 to 50 in good health and CMV-seronegative.

The sequenced DNA is TGTGCCACCAGCAGACTCCCGGGACTAGCGGGAGCGGATACGCAGTATTTT. This encodes CATSRLPGLAGADTQYF. The sequence joins TRBV15 to TRBJ2-3, with 14 junctional bases fitting TRBD2. V is pruned by 2 bases and J by 6 bases, leaving 7 bases of the junction without a gene match. The CDR3, from cysteine to phenylalanine, totals 17 residues. Solely the CDR3 DNA is kept, with 51 bases framed from the first base. Per the germline V gene (reference sequence), LNHNV is the CDR1 and YYDKDF is the CDR2. This CDR3, with the reference TRBV15 and TRBJ2-3 proteins standing in past its ends, gives the full variable domain DAMVIQNPRYQVTQFGKPVTLSCSQTLNHNVMYWYQQKSSQAPKLLFHYYDKDFNNEADTPDNFQSRRPNTSFCFLDIRSPGLGDTAMYLCATSRLPGLAGADTQYFGPGTRLTVL.